This T cell receptor (beta chain) was found in a study of cytomegalovirus exposure and HLA in healthy donors. Overall study findings and caveats: Rare sequences made up most TCRs, while some public TCRs were found in many donors.

Germline V gene lookup returns CDR1 LNHDA and CDR2 SQIVND (reference sequence). This CDR3 is built from 13 residues. Germline trimming cut 8 bases from V and 3 bases from J; bases unmatched to any gene: 4. This PCR relied on a set of 60 Vbeta primers and 13 Jbeta primers. Repertoires were generated with immunoSEQ multiplex PCR, while TCRdb's copy carries only in-frame clones and drops some. The sample spans under 200,000 clones; the ten largest clones claim approximately 0.72%. Regarding this clone: No antigen is known for it.

This TCR came from a woman in her late teens or twenties in good health and CMV-seropositive. Input material: PBMCs. The rearrangement uses TRBV19 and TRBJ2-3, with TRBD2 matching over 8 bases. CDR3 nucleotides: TGTGCCAGTCCGGGAGGGAAAACAGATACGCAGTATTTT. Protein sequence: CASPGGKTDTQYF.